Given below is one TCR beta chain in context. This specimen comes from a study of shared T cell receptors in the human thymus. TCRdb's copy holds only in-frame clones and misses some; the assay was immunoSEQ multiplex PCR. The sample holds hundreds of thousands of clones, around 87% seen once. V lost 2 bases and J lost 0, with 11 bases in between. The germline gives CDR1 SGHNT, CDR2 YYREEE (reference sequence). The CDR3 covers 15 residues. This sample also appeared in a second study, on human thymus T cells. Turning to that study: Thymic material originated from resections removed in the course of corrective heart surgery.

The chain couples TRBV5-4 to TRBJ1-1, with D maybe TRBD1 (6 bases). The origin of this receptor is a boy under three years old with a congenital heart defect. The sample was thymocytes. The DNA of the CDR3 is TGTGCCAGCAGCTTCTGGGGGCGCTTGAACACTGAAGCTTTCTTT. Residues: CASSFWGRLNTEAFF.